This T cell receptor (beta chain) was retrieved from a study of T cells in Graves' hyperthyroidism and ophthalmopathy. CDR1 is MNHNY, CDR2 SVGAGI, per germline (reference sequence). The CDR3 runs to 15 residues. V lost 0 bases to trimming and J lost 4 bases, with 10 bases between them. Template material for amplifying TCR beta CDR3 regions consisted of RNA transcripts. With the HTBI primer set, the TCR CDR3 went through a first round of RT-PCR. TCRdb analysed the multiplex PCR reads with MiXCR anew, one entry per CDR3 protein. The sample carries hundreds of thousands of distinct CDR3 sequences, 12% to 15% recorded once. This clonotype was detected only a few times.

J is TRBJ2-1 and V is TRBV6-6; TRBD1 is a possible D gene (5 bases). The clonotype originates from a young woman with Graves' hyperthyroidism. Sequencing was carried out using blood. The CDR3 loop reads CASSYSIRVYNEQFF. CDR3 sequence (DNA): TGTGCCAGCAGTTACTCCATCAGGGTTTACAATGAGCAGTTCTTC.